Shown below are 7 T cell receptor beta chains from a single sample sequenced in a study of Graves' ophthalmopathy and Graves' hyperthyroidism. Amplification from RNA transcripts yielded the TCR beta CDR3 regions. HTBI primers were employed in first-round RT-PCR, then a second-round multiplex PCR followed. TCRdb reprocessed the multiplex PCR reads with MiXCR, giving one entry per CDR3 protein. The sample lists roughly 1.1 million distinct CDR3 sequences; 35% to 45% were seen once. Sequencing was performed on peripheral blood or thyroid tissue (not recorded which). The origin of the receptors is an adult man with Graves' hyperthyroidism.

The chain has TRBV10-3 and TRBJ2-7; D not resolved. This CDR3 is built from 15 residues. The V end lost 0 bases, the J end lost 1 base, and 10 bases lay between the germline ends. In germline, CDR1 is ENHRY, CDR2 SYGVKD. The CDR3 DNA reads as TGTGCCATCAGTGAGTCCTGGCTAATTTCCTACGAGCAGTACTTC. It codes for CAISESWLISYEQYF.

The table lists this clonotype with many counts. This chain uses TRBV10-3 with TRBJ2-7; 12 positions agree with TRBD2. The CDR3 has 14 amino acids. The trim removed 6 bases at V and 4 bases at J, leaving 4 bases unmatched. From germline, CDR1 is ENHRY and CDR2 SYGVKD. The chain's CDR3 is CAIRQTSGSYEQYF. The CDR3 DNA sequence: TGTGCCATCAGACAGACTAGCGGGAGTTACGAGCAGTACTTC.

The chain couples TRBV10-3 to TRBJ1-5; 7 nucleotides line up with TRBD1. Per germline, CDR1 ENHRY and CDR2 SYGVKD. The CDR3 sequence is 18 residues long. V shed 0 bases, J shed 5 bases, and the junction held 13 bases outside the gene matches. As DNA, the CDR3 is TGTGCCATCAGTGAGTCGATAGCCAACAGGGGAGGGGATCAGCCCCAGCATTTT. Its protein is CAISESIANRGGDQPQHF.

This clonotype was seen many times. This chain connects TRBV29-1 to TRBJ1-2, with 10 nucleotides matching TRBD1. Germline values: CDR1 SQVTM, CDR2 ANQGSEA. V was pared by 4 bases and J by 3 bases, with 5 bases of the junction left unmatched. The CDR3 totals 14 residues. CDR3 coding DNA: TGCAGCGTTGTGGGGGACAGGGGTTACTATGGCTACACCTTC. Amino acid sequence: CSVVGDRGYYGYTF.

V is TRBV20-1 and J is TRBJ2-2, with D tentatively TRBD1 (6 bases). Trimming took 7 bases from V and 0 from J, leaving 12 bases between them. The CDR3 sequence is 14 residues long. CDR1 and CDR2 from the germline V gene are DFQATT and SNEGSKA (reference sequence). Here the CDR3 reads CSGTGTPNTGELFF. CDR3 DNA sequence: TGCAGTGGAACAGGGACACCGAACACCGGGGAGCTGTTTTTT.

The chain employs TRBV29-1 and TRBJ2-7; TRBD2 matches 7 bases. Germline V gene data show CDR1 as SQVTM and CDR2 as ANQGSEA. J lost 5 bases, V lost 8 bases, and 3 bases had no gene match. The CDR3 is 10 residues long. The CDR3 DNA is TGCAGCTCACGGGGGGACGAGCAGTACTTC. Residues: CSSRGDEQYF.

This clonotype has more than one count but fewer than ten. The rearrangement uses TRBV28 and TRBJ2-2; the D call may be TRBD1 or TRBD2 (5 bases each). The V end was cut by 5 bases, the J end by 7 bases, with 14 bases between. Germline loops: CDR1 MDHEN, CDR2 SYDVKM. The CDR3 totals 14 residues. CDR3: CASSHREGHGELFF. The DNA for the CDR3 is TGTGCCAGCAGTCACCGCGAGGGGCACGGGGAGCTGTTTTTT.